This T cell receptor beta chain appears in the sequencing data of a study of blood T cell repertoires in COVID-19. The method was immunoSEQ multiplex PCR; TCRdb's version includes in-frame clones alone and lacks a portion of them. The data contain around 26,000 clones, 75% to 90% of them singletons. CDR3 size: 15 residues. Trimming took off 2 bases at V and 1 base at J, with 11 bases between the two ends. CDR1 is SGHAT, CDR2 FQNNGV, per germline. The V gene is TRBV11-2, the J gene TRBJ2-5; D call uncertain. Sequencing was carried out using peripheral blood. This sequence was found in a woman in her seventies with COVID-19, enrolled during active disease. CDR3 protein: CASSLRGESQETQYF. The CDR3 DNA reads as TGTGCCAGCAGCTTAAGAGGCGAGAGCCAAGAGACCCAGTACTTC.